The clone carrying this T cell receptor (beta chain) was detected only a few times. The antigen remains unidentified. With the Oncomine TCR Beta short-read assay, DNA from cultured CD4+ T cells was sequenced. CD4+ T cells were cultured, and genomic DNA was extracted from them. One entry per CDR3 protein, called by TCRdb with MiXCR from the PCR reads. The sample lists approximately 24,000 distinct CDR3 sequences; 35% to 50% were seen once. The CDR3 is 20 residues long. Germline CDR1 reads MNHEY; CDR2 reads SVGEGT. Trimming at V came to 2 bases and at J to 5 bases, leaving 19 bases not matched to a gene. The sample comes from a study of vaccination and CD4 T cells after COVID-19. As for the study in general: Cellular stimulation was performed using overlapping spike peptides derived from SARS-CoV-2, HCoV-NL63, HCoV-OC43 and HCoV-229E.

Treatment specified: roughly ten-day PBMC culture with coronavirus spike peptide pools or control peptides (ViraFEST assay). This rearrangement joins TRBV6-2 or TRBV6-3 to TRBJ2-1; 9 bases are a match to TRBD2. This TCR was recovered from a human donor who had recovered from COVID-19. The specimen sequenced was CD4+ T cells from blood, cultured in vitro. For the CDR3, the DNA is TGTGCCAGCAGTTACCCCCGGTCTCGTAGCGGGAGAGGTAAGAACAATGAGCAGTTCTTC. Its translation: CASSYPRSRSGRGKNNEQFF.